This T cell receptor beta chain was recovered during a study of lymphopenia after photon versus proton radiotherapy. Study observations and caveats: In patients who died, overall survival fell as post-nadir TCR diversity dropped more. After the lymphocyte nadir, photon-treated repertoires showed oligoclonal expansion, especially of CD8+ Temra cells. Photon-treated patients lost naive T cells and TCR diversity; proton-treated stayed stable. Better survival with proton therapy was suggested as possible, not demonstrated.

The CDR3 totals 14 residues. CDR1 is SGHDN, CDR2 FVKESK, per germline. V was trimmed by 0 bases and J by 5 bases, leaving 10 bases between them. Sequencing used immunoSEQ multiplex PCR; TCRdb keeps in-frame clones, though not all of them. The table includes some 170,000 clones, roughly nine tenths detected once. About this clone itself: What it recognizes is unknown.

The chain employs TRBV14 and TRBJ1-1; D might be TRBD1 (6 bases). Specimen: peripheral blood, collected from a patient treated with photon-based radiotherapy. This TCR came from a man in his fifties or sixties with gastric cancer. The CDR3, as DNA: TGTGCCAGCAGCCAAGAACAGGGTGGAACTGAAGCTTTCTTT. Protein sequence: CASSQEQGGTEAFF.